The rows below give T cell receptor beta chains drawn from one sample of a study of CD8 T cells in Susac syndrome. TCRdb reprocessed the immunoSEQ multiplex PCR reads with MiXCR, giving one entry per CDR3 protein. The table has more than 150,000 distinct CDR3 sequences, 95% seen once; the top ten hold less than 0.2%. Material: CD8+ T cells from PBMCs. Receptors were obtained from a human donor with Susac syndrome. Each CDR3 is given with its conserved first and last residue. The order of the fields is V gene, J gene, D gene, CDR3 protein. The D gene is left open where the match is weak.

TRBV28,TRBJ2-1,TRBD1,CASSSDRGQNEQFF
TRBV2,TRBJ2-7,.,CASSSTPSSYEQYF
TRBV2,TRBJ2-3,TRBD1,CASRGPGQGIADTQYF
TRBV20-1,TRBJ2-3,TRBD2,CSARDITTGGQEDTQYF
TRBV4-2,TRBJ2-7,TRBD2,CASSPRLAGGLGEQYF
TRBV19,TRBJ2-3,TRBD1,CASSWGQGPDTQYF
TRBV10-3,TRBJ2-1,TRBD2,CAITPREGRNEQFF
TRBV19,TRBJ1-4,.,CASSTRATNEKLFF
TRBV15,TRBJ2-4,.,CATSRGERDIQYF
TRBV9,TRBJ2-7,.,CASSVEGLSHEQYF
TRBV11-2,TRBJ2-2,.,CASSASPVTSNTGELFF
TRBV30,TRBJ1-5,.,CAWSVEGFRGQPQHF
TRBV27,TRBJ2-7,TRBD1,CASSLQGDSYEQYF
TRBV9,TRBJ2-1,.,CASSVESRGEQFF